Listed below are T cell receptor beta chains from one sample, sequenced in a study of CD8 T cells in ankylosing spondylitis. TCRdb re-called the 5' RACE reads with MiXCR, one entry per CDR3 protein. Here the sample spans about 170,000 distinct CDR3 sequences, 15% to 20% being singletons. The source material was blood, either unsorted or a sorted T cell fraction (not recorded which). These receptors all stem from a male donor with ankylosing spondylitis or in good health (not recorded which). Each CDR3 is given with its conserved first and last residue. The D gene is left open where the match is weak. Not every row has a clone size; where given, it reads once, few, many or a size class.

.	TRBV1	TRBJ1-3	.	CTSSQDGTLMLSGNTIYF	TGCACCAGCAGCCAAGACGGGACTCTCATGCTCTCTGGAAACACCATATATTTT
few	TRBV5-1	TRBJ2-7	TRBD2	CASSLDGIAGVDEQYF	TGCGCCAGCAGCTTGGATGGGATAGCGGGAGTTGACGAGCAGTACTTC
many	TRBV20-1	TRBJ2-1	.	CSASWATVRQNEQFF	TGCAGTGCTAGTTGGGCTACGGTACGGCAGAATGAGCAGTTCTTC
.	TRBV20-1	TRBJ2-7	.	CSARGGMTISYEQYF	TGCAGTGCCAGGGGAGGAATGACCATATCCTACGAGCAGTACTTC
.	TRBV5-1	TRBJ2-1	TRBD2	CASSSSASGLFYNEQFF	TGCGCCAGCAGCTCTTCTGCTAGCGGGTTATTCTACAATGAGCAGTTCTTC
many	TRBV24-1	TRBJ2-1	.	CATQQGYNEQFF	TGTGCCACTCAACAGGGTTACAATGAGCAGTTCTTC
many	TRBV7-3	TRBJ2-2	.	CASSSVGSGELFF	TGTGCCAGCAGCTCAGTGGGTTCCGGGGAGCTGTTTTTT
.	TRBV9	TRBJ2-7	.	CASSVKGAAGSYEQYF	TGTGCCAGCAGCGTAAAAGGGGCAGCTGGTAGCTACGAGCAGTACTTC
.	TRBV6-1	TRBJ1-5	.	CASRPKVQGHQPQHF	TGTGCCAGCAGGCCCAAGGTGCAGGGTCATCAGCCCCAGCATTTT
few	TRBV7-3	TRBJ2-2	.	CASSPGGRNDTGELFF	TGTGCCAGCAGCCCAGGGGGGCGAAACGACACCGGGGAGCTGTTTTTT
.	TRBV28	TRBJ2-1	TRBD1	CASSSQGDREVQFF	TGTGCCAGCAGTTCTCAGGGGGACAGGGAAGTGCAGTTCTTC
.	TRBV2	TRBJ2-3	TRBD1	CASSGGTGSADTQYF	TGTGCCAGCAGTGGAGGGACAGGGTCAGCAGATACGCAGTATTTT
.	TRBV24-1	TRBJ2-5	TRBD1	CATSGPSTGGSGETQYF	TGTGCCACCAGTGGTCCTTCCACAGGGGGCTCGGGAGAGACCCAGTACTTC
.	TRBV28	TRBJ1-2	.	CASTLGTLGYTF	TGTGCCAGCACCCTGGGGACGCTCGGCTACACCTTC
.	TRBV5-1	TRBJ2-7	TRBD2	CASSPGLAGDWEQYF	TGCGCCAGCAGCCCAGGACTAGCGGGAGATTGGGAGCAGTACTTC
.	TRBV7-9	TRBJ2-1	TRBD1	CASSLFPPTGFYNEQFF	TGTGCCAGCAGCTTATTCCCTCCGACAGGGTTCTACAATGAGCAGTTCTTC
.	TRBV7-3	TRBJ2-1	.	CASSPAGTTNEQFF	TGTGCCAGCAGCCCCGCCGGGACAACAAATGAGCAGTTCTTC
many	TRBV28	TRBJ1-2	.	CASKDTFYGYTF	TGTGCCAGCAAGGACACTTTCTATGGCTACACCTTC
.	TRBV5-1	TRBJ2-5	.	CASSTPDKSQETQYF	TGCGCCAGCAGCACGCCCGACAAGAGCCAAGAGACCCAGTACTTC
few	TRBV19	TRBJ1-1	.	CASSIGNTEAFF	TGTGCCAGTAGTATAGGGAACACTGAAGCTTTCTTT
many	TRBV12-3/TRBV12-4	TRBJ2-1	TRBD2	CASATGTSGTNEQFF	TGTGCCAGCGCAACCGGGACTAGCGGGACCAATGAGCAGTTCTTC
.	TRBV20-1	TRBJ1-5	.	CSASLGDISNQPQHF	TGCAGTGCTAGCTTAGGGGATATTAGCAATCAGCCCCAGCATTTT
many	TRBV7-2	TRBJ2-7	.	CASSLGLGRGYEQYF	TGTGCCAGCAGCTTAGGGCTGGGGCGCGGCTACGAGCAGTACTTC
few	TRBV19	TRBJ2-7	TRBD1	CASSMWQGAGYEQYF	TGTGCCAGTAGTATGTGGCAGGGGGCCGGCTACGAGCAGTACTTC
many	TRBV3-1	TRBJ2-5	.	CASSHREDETQYF	TGTGCCAGCAGCCATCGGGAAGACGAGACCCAGTACTTC
few	TRBV9	TRBJ2-1	TRBD2	CASSTSGMSSYNEQFF	TGTGCCAGCTCGACTAGCGGCATGAGCTCCTACAATGAGCAGTTCTTC
many	TRBV9	TRBJ1-2	TRBD1	CASSPGQGNYGYTF	TGTGCCAGCAGCCCAGGACAGGGTAACTATGGCTACACCTTC
many	TRBV28	TRBJ1-1	.	CASSRGGTNTEAFF	TGTGCCAGCAGCCGAGGGGGGACGAACACTGAAGCTTTCTTT
many	TRBV29-1	TRBJ1-4	.	CSVSTGSNEKLFF	TGCAGCGTTTCGACAGGCTCTAATGAAAAACTGTTTTTT
many	TRBV28	TRBJ2-1	.	CASRSYNEQFF	TGTGCCAGCCGATCCTACAATGAGCAGTTCTTC
few	TRBV14	TRBJ2-1	.	CASSHFNEQFF	TGTGCCAGCAGCCATTTCAATGAGCAGTTCTTC
.	TRBV6-1	TRBJ1-2	.	CASSEARGTLDYDYTF	TGTGCCAGCAGTGAAGCAAGGGGGACACTTGACTATGACTACACCTTC
.	TRBV21-1	TRBJ2-7	.	CASSKVGREGRYEQYF	TGTGCCAGCAGCAAAGTGGGGCGGGAGGGCCGGTACGAGCAGTACTTC
few	TRBV9	TRBJ2-3	.	CASSVGPNPTDTQYF	TGTGCCAGCAGCGTAGGACCCAACCCCACAGATACGCAGTATTTT
many	TRBV2	TRBJ2-7	.	CASSFDRGLEQYF	TGTGCCAGCAGCTTCGACAGAGGGCTCGAGCAGTACTTC
.	TRBV29-1	TRBJ2-2	.	CSVQFVNTGELFF	TGCAGCGTCCAATTCGTGAACACCGGGGAGCTGTTTTTT
many	TRBV5-1	TRBJ2-2	.	CASGQLAAQRTGELFF	TGCGCCAGCGGACAATTAGCGGCACAGCGGACCGGGGAGCTGTTTTTT
.	TRBV5-1	TRBJ2-1	TRBD2	CASSLGGAGLASRWLYNEQFF	TGCGCCAGCAGCTTGGGGGGGGCGGGACTAGCGTCCAGGTGGCTCTACAATGAGCAGTTCTTC
.	TRBV7-2	TRBJ2-7	TRBD1	CASSRTPGTVGYEQYF	TGTGCCAGCAGCCGTACTCCCGGGACAGTAGGATACGAGCAGTACTTC
many	TRBV24-1	TRBJ2-1	TRBD2	CATSDAASGTSYNEQFF	TGTGCCACCAGTGATGCGGCTAGCGGGACGAGTTACAATGAGCAGTTCTTC
.	TRBV4-1	TRBJ1-1	.	CASRGGGLNTEAFF	TGCGCCAGCAGGGGGGGGGGCTTGAACACTGAAGCTTTCTTT
.	TRBV4-1	TRBJ1-1	.	CASSQDGLPVDTEAFF	TGCGCCAGCAGCCAAGACGGGCTTCCCGTAGACACTGAAGCTTTCTTT
many	TRBV29-1	TRBJ1-1	.	CSVTQGGTEAFF	TGCAGCGTTACACAGGGTGGCACTGAAGCTTTCTTT
few	TRBV11-2	TRBJ2-1	TRBD2	CASSLDQTSGVLSYNEQFF	TGTGCCAGCAGCTTAGATCAGACTAGCGGGGTCCTCTCCTACAATGAGCAGTTCTTC
.	TRBV5-4	TRBJ2-1	.	CASSPSSSEQFF	TGTGCCAGCAGCCCTTCTTCGAGTGAGCAGTTCTTC
many	TRBV29-1	TRBJ1-5	.	CSITDGTSNQPQHF	TGCAGCATAACCGACGGAACTAGCAATCAGCCCCAGCATTTT
.	TRBV7-2	TRBJ1-4	.	CASSRPNEKLFF	TGTGCCAGCAGTCGCCCTAATGAAAAACTGTTTTTT
few	TRBV6-1	TRBJ1-5	.	CASRMDKGGYNQPQHF	TGTGCCAGCAGAATGGACAAGGGGGGTTACAATCAGCCCCAGCATTTT
few	TRBV20-1	TRBJ2-3	TRBD2	CSASSGSGTDTQYF	TGCAGTGCCTCGAGCGGGAGTGGTACAGATACGCAGTATTTT
many	TRBV5-1	TRBJ2-1	TRBD2	CASSLRTSGRPDEQFF	TGCGCCAGCAGCTTACGGACTAGCGGGAGGCCCGATGAGCAGTTCTTC
many	TRBV5-5	TRBJ2-7	.	CASSLDVQTHEQYF	TGTGCCAGCAGCTTGGATGTCCAGACCCACGAGCAGTACTTC
.	TRBV3-1	TRBJ2-3	TRBD2	CASSHDPLAGGADTQYF	TGTGCCAGCAGCCATGACCCACTAGCGGGAGGGGCAGATACGCAGTATTTT
.	TRBV9	TRBJ2-1	TRBD2	CASGVVIGGTSGGNEQFF	TGTGCCAGCGGCGTAGTGATCGGAGGGACTAGCGGAGGCAATGAGCAGTTCTTC
.	TRBV11-2	TRBJ2-2	.	CASSPSWGYPGELFF	TGTGCCAGCAGCCCTAGTTGGGGGTACCCCGGGGAGCTGTTTTTT